Shown below are 24 T cell receptor beta chains from a single sample sequenced in a study of cytomegalovirus exposure and HLA in healthy donors. Assay: immunoSEQ multiplex PCR; the TCRdb copy retains only in-frame clones and omits some. The sample has 43,000 or so clones, around nine tenths seen once. Sequences were obtained from PBMCs. Receptors originate from a man aged 18 to 30 in good health and CMV-seronegative.

The chain carries TRBV5-1 and TRBJ2-5; 9 bases line up with TRBD2. Germline V gene data show CDR1 as SGHRS and CDR2 as YFSETQ. Trimming at V came to 2 bases and at J to 4 bases, leaving 9 bases not matched to a gene. This CDR3 comprises 16 residues. The CDR3 bases are TGCGCCAGCAGCTTAGTGGGTAGCGGGAGAAGAGAGACCCAGTACTTC. Residues: CASSLVGSGRRETQYF.

The chain employs TRBV4-2 and TRBJ2-3; D is uncertain. CDR3 size: 15 residues. CDR1 and CDR2 (germline): LGHNA, YNFKEQ. Between the trimmed V and J ends, which lost 0 bases and 6 bases, there was a span of 13 bases. The CDR3 sequence: CASSQDLGSSDTQYF. Written as DNA, the CDR3 is TGTGCCAGCAGCCAAGATCTCGGGTCGTCGGATACGCAGTATTTT.

The V and J genes are TRBV7-3 and TRBJ2-3; perhaps TRBD2 as D (5 bases). CDR1 and CDR2 (germline): SGHTA, FQGTGA. The CDR3 is 16 amino acids. Trimming took off 1 base at V and 0 bases at J, with 11 bases between the two ends. The CDR3 sequence: CASSLIAGGSTDTQYF. The CDR3 DNA is TGTGCCAGCAGCTTAATCGCGGGCGGAAGCACAGATACGCAGTATTTT. The whole variable domain, filled in from reference TRBV7-3 and TRBJ2-3, reads GAGVSQTPSNKVTEKGKYVELRCDPISGHTALYWYRQSLGQGPEFLIYFQGTGAADDSGLPNDRFFAVRPEGSVSTLKIQRTERGDSAVYLCASSLIAGGSTDTQYFGPGTRLTVL.

The chain couples TRBV5-4 to TRBJ2-7; TRBD1 aligns across 9 bases. The V segment lost 4 bases and the J segment 4 bases; nucleotides outside the gene matches: 9. The CDR3 runs 15 residues. The germline gives CDR1 SGHNT, CDR2 YYREEE (reference sequence). The chain's CDR3 is CASSLPGTGQYEQYF. The CDR3 DNA reads as TGTGCCAGCAGCCTCCCCGGGACAGGGCAATACGAGCAGTACTTC.

The chain employs TRBV7-9 and TRBJ2-7, with 14 bases aligning to TRBD2. Germline V gene data show CDR1 as SEHNR and CDR2 as FQNEAQ (reference sequence). Trimming cost V 5 bases and J 2 bases; bases outside gene matches: 5. The CDR3 contains 16 residues. CDR3 amino acids: CASSRTSGRPPYEQYF. The CDR3 DNA is TGTGCCAGCAGCCGGACTAGCGGGAGGCCCCCCTACGAGCAGTACTTC. The variable domain in full, completed from reference TRBV7-9 and TRBJ2-7, reads DTGVSQNPRHKITKRGQNVTFRCDPISEHNRLYWYRQTLGQGPEFLTYFQNEAQLEKSRLLSDRFSAERPKGSFSTLEIQRTEQGDSAMYLCASSRTSGRPPYEQYFGPGTRLTVT.

V usage is TRBV5-1 and J usage is TRBJ2-7; the match to TRBD2 covers 8 bases. V lost 4 bases, J lost 2 bases, and 5 bases stayed unmatched. This CDR3 spans 14 amino acids. Germline lookup yields CDR1 SGHRS and CDR2 YFSETQ. The CDR3 nucleotides read TGCGCCAGCAGCGACGGCGGGGGGCCCTACGAGCAGTACTTC. Translated: CASSDGGGPYEQYF. Drawing the rest from reference TRBV5-1 and TRBJ2-7, the complete variable domain is KAGVTQTPRYLIKTRGQQVTLSCSPISGHRSVSWYQQTPGQGLQFLFEYFSETQRNKGNFPGRFSGRQFSNSRSEMNVSTLELGDSALYLCASSDGGGPYEQYFGPGTRLTVT.

The V call is TRBV5-6, the J call TRBJ1-6; 8 bases line up with TRBD1. The germline V gene encodes CDR1 SGHDT and CDR2 YYEEEE. The CDR3 loop spans 13 amino acids. V dropped 4 bases and J dropped 10; count of bases not matched to a gene: 4. CDR3 coding DNA: TGTGCCAGCAGCCTACAGGGGGGATCACCCCTCCACTTT. Translating gives CASSLQGGSPLHF. Variable domain in full (rest from reference TRBV5-6 and TRBJ1-6): DAGVTQSPTHLIKTRGQQVTLRCSPKSGHDTVSWYQQALGQGPQFIFQYYEEEERQRGNFPDRFSGHQFPNYSSELNVNALLLGDSALYLCASSLQGGSPLHFGNGTRLTVT.

The V and J genes are TRBV28 and TRBJ2-2; tentative D call: TRBD1 (6 bases). Per the germline V gene, CDR1 is MDHEN and CDR2 is SYDVKM. This CDR3 region has 15 residues. The V and J ends lost 8 bases and 0 bases respectively, with 13 bases between them. The CDR3 spells CASLSGTPNTGELFF. The CDR3, as DNA: TGTGCCAGCCTCTCCGGGACACCGAACACCGGGGAGCTGTTTTTT.

This rearrangement joins TRBV12-2 to TRBJ2-2; TRBD1, the table's D call, lacks a check against the DNA. TRBV12-2 represents a pseudogene. The CDR3 spans 18 residues. The CDR3 protein is CASRLVGATRGLNGELFF. CDR3 in DNA: TGTGCAAGTCGCTTAGTAGGGGCTACCAGGGGGCTAAACGGGGAGCTGTTTTTT.

The chain recombines TRBV5-6 with TRBJ2-5; D not certain. CDR1 and CDR2 from the germline V gene are SGHDT and YYEEEE. The CDR3 is 13 residues long. Trimming took off 0 bases at V and 5 bases at J, with 8 bases between the two ends. In DNA form, the CDR3 reads TGTGCCAGCAGCTTGGCCCCCCGGGAGACCCAGTACTTC. Its protein product is CASSLAPRETQYF.

The chain joins TRBV4-3 to TRBJ2-3; a possible D gene is TRBD1 (5 bases). The CDR3 runs to 16 residues. The V and J ends lost 5 bases and 2 bases respectively, with 17 bases between them. CDR1 and CDR2 from the germline V gene are LGHNA and YSLEER. The CDR3 bases are TGCGCCAGCAGCTTAAGGATCCTAGGGGACACAGATACGCAGTATTTT. This sequence encodes CASSLRILGDTDTQYF.

V is TRBV19 and J is TRBJ2-6; TRBD2 aligns across 10 bases. CDR3 length: 16 residues. CDR1 LNHDA and CDR2 SQIVND come from the germline V gene (reference sequence). The V gene end was trimmed by 10 bases and the J gene end by 0 bases; junction bases not matched to a gene: 6. The DNA of the CDR3 is TGTGCCACCACAGCGGGAGGGCCCTCTGGGGCCAACGTCCTGACTTTC. Amino acid sequence: CATTAGGPSGANVLTF.

The chain carries TRBV29-1 and TRBJ1-5; 7 bases align to TRBD1. CDR1 is SQVTM and CDR2 is ANQGSEA in the germline V gene. With V trimmed by 4 bases and J by 0 bases, 3 bases remained unmatched. CDR3 length: 14 amino acids. The CDR3 sequence is CSVAAGGSNQPQHF. CDR3 DNA: TGCAGCGTTGCTGCAGGGGGTAGCAATCAGCCCCAGCATTTT. The entire variable domain, with the rest obtained from reference TRBV29-1 and TRBJ1-5, is as follows: SAVISQKPSRDICQRGTSLTIQCQVDSQVTMMFWYRQQPGQSLTLIATANQGSEATYESGFVIDKFPISRPNLTFSTLTVSNMSPEDSSIYLCSVAAGGSNQPQHFGDGTRLSIL.

The chain has TRBV7-8 and TRBJ1-2, with TRBD1 as a possible D gene (5 bases). CDR1 and CDR2 from the germline V gene are SGHVS and FQNEAQ. The CDR3 is made up of 13 amino acids. V lost 5 bases to trimming and J lost 4 bases, with 11 bases between them. CDR3 sequence: CASSLRDGYGYTF. Here the CDR3 DNA reads TGTGCCAGCAGCCTGCGGGACGGCTATGGCTACACCTTC.

The rearrangement links TRBV19 to TRBJ1-5, with D possibly TRBD1 on 5 matching bases. Trimming took off 6 bases at V and 5 bases at J, with 14 bases between the two ends. The CDR3 extends over 14 amino acids. The germline gives CDR1 LNHDA, CDR2 SQIVND (reference sequence). CDR3 in amino acids: CASRAGGGDQPQHF. The CDR3 coding sequence is TGTGCCAGTAGAGCGGGGGGAGGAGATCAGCCCCAGCATTTT.

Written as DNA, the CDR3 is TGTGCCAGCAGCTCAGGGGGGTTCCTGGAGAACATTCAGTACTTC. Protein: CASSSGGFLENIQYF. The chain links TRBV11-2 to TRBJ2-4, with D perhaps matching TRBD1 (7 bases). Germline V gives CDR1 SGHAT, CDR2 FQNNGV. V was cut by 4 bases and J by 7 bases, with 17 bases left in between. This CDR3 is 15 amino acids long. The full variable domain, in which reference TRBV11-2 and TRBJ2-4 provide the parts outside the CDR3, is EAGVAQSPRYKIIEKRQSVAFWCNPISGHATLYWYQQILGQGPKLLIQFQNNGVVDDSQLPKDRFSAERLKGVDSTLKIQPAKLEDSAVYLCASSSGGFLENIQYFGAGTRLSVL.

The chain combines TRBV7-2 with TRBJ1-4; D is unclear. This CDR3 is built from 15 residues. CDR1 and CDR2 (germline): SGHTA, FQGNSA. V was cut by 5 bases and J by 0 bases, with 10 bases left in between. The CDR3 DNA is TGTGCCAGCAGCACGACCGGGACAACTAATGAAAAACTGTTTTTT. Protein sequence: CASSTTGTTNEKLFF.

V usage is TRBV9 and J usage is TRBJ2-1; 8 positions match TRBD2. This CDR3 comprises 18 residues. V lost 0 bases to trimming and J lost 4 bases; unmatched junction nucleotides: 12. Looked up from germline, CDR1 is SGDLS and CDR2 is YYNGEE. The CDR3 sequence is CASSVAFGTRGIYNEQFF. Here the CDR3 DNA reads TGTGCCAGCAGCGTAGCTTTCGGGACTAGGGGAATTTACAATGAGCAGTTCTTC.

The genes are TRBV19 and TRBJ1-1; perhaps TRBD1 as D (5 bases). Trimming cost V 5 bases and J 7 bases, with 14 bases left between them. The CDR3 contains 13 residues. The germline V gene has CDR1 LNHDA and CDR2 SQIVND (reference sequence). This chain's CDR3 is CASSRQQQVEAFF. The CDR3 bases are TGTGCCAGTAGTCGTCAGCAACAGGTTGAAGCTTTCTTT.

The chain employs TRBV7-9 and TRBJ2-3; 8 bases line up with TRBD2. The CDR3 consists of 15 residues. CDR1 and CDR2 (germline): SEHNR, FQNEAQ (reference sequence). The V gene end was trimmed by 5 bases and the J gene end by 3 bases; junction bases not matched to a gene: 7. CDR3 bases: TGTGCCAGCAGCCAGTCGGGCGGGGGGACAGATACGCAGTATTTT. Its translation: CASSQSGGGTDTQYF.

This clone was counted between two and nine times. This chain connects TRBV18 to TRBJ2-2; TRBD2 is a possible D gene (5 bases). The ends were cut back, 0 bases at V and 3 bases at J, with 11 bases in the middle. Germline CDR1 is KGHSH and CDR2 is LQKENI. This CDR3 is 16 amino acids long. The CDR3 coding sequence is TGTGCCAGCTCACCACCGACGGGGTGGGACACCGGGGAGCTGTTTTTT. Its translation: CASSPPTGWDTGELFF. The full variable domain, in which reference TRBV18 and TRBJ2-2 provide the parts outside the CDR3, is NAGVMQNPRHLVRRRGQEARLRCSPMKGHSHVYWYRQLPEEGLKFMVYLQKENIIDESGMPKERFSAEFPKEGPSILRIQQVVRGDSAAYFCASSPPTGWDTGELFFGEGSRLTVL.

The chain couples TRBV2 to TRBJ2-7, with 7 bases lining up with TRBD2. CDR3 length equals 13 residues. The trim removed 4 bases at V and 6 bases at J, leaving 6 bases unmatched. Per germline, CDR1 SNHLY and CDR2 FYNNEI. The CDR3 protein is CASSASGAFEQYF. The CDR3 DNA reads TGTGCCAGCAGTGCCAGCGGGGCCTTCGAGCAGTACTTC.

V and J are TRBV2 and TRBJ1-4; TRBD1 aligns across 7 bases. The CDR3 runs 16 residues. Germline trimming cut 6 bases from V and 0 bases from J; bases unmatched to any gene: 7. CDR1 SNHLY and CDR2 FYNNEI come from the germline V gene. The CDR3 nucleotides are TGTGCCAGCAGAGACAGGGATGGGGCAACTAATGAAAAACTGTTTTTT. Translating it yields CASRDRDGATNEKLFF.

The rearrangement links TRBV21-1 to TRBJ1-2; the table assigns TRBD1, which was not confirmed against the DNA. TRBV21-1 is a known pseudogene. This CDR3 spans 16 amino acids. CDR3 sequence: CASSKGEGAWNYGYTF. CDR3 coding DNA: TGTGCCAGCAGCAAAGGTGAGGGGGCTTGGAACTATGGCTACACCTTC.